What follows are 14 T cell receptor beta chains derived from one specimen sequenced in a study of beta chain features in type 1 diabetes. The investigators reverse transcribed all of the isolated RNA, so they sequenced expressed TCRB transcripts. Data came from immunoSEQ multiplex PCR; TCRdb stores just in-frame clones and leaves some out. The sample has 350,000 to 450,000 clones, about 15% seen once. Sequenced sample: naive CD4+ T cells from blood. These receptors came from a man aged 30-40 years in good health.

This clone was counted only a few times. In the same sample, other DNA sequences code for this CDR3. This chain uses TRBV7-2 with TRBJ2-3; D is undetermined. CDR3 length: 14 residues. Germline lookup yields CDR1 SGHTA and CDR2 FQGNSA. V was cut by 5 bases and J by 1 base, with 10 bases left in between. This chain's CDR3 is CASSLARGTDTQYF. CDR3 DNA: TGTGCCAGCAGCCTCGCACGGGGCACAGATACGCAGTATTTT.

The chain links TRBV5-4 to TRBJ2-3; 7 bases are shared with TRBD2. The CDR3 runs to 15 residues. Trimming cost V 3 bases and J 6 bases; bases outside gene matches: 10. Germline V gene sequence: CDR1 SGHNT, CDR2 YYREEE (reference sequence). The CDR3 is CASSSGRGAGDTQYF. CDR3 coding DNA: TGTGCCAGCAGCTCTGGGAGGGGCGCCGGGGATACGCAGTATTTT.

CDR3 in DNA: TGTGCCAGTAGTATAGAAGGGTCCGCAGATACGCAGTATTTT. Its translation: CASSIEGSADTQYF. The chain has TRBV19 and TRBJ2-3; no clear D. V was cut by 0 bases and J by 4 bases, with 8 bases left in between. There are 14 residues in the CDR3. CDR1 is LNHDA, CDR2 SQIVND, per germline (reference sequence).

The gene calls are TRBV9 and TRBJ2-6; D remains unclear. The CDR3 has 17 amino acids. Trimming took off 1 base at V and 0 bases at J, with 11 bases between the two ends. Germline values: CDR1 SGDLS, CDR2 YYNGEE. The CDR3 loop reads CASSVTLLASGANVLTF. CDR3 DNA: TGTGCCAGCAGCGTAACCCTCTTGGCCTCTGGGGCCAACGTCCTGACTTTC.

This clone was found a few times. The chain uses TRBV7-2 and TRBJ1-2, with D possibly matching TRBD1 (6 bases). Trimming took 2 bases from V and 4 from J, leaving 8 bases between them. Germline loops: CDR1 SGHTA, CDR2 FQGNSA. The CDR3 is 13 amino acids. The CDR3 spells CASSLRTAYGYTF. Written as DNA, the CDR3 is TGTGCCAGCAGCTTACGGACAGCCTATGGCTACACCTTC.

In this sample, this clone turned up a few times. This sequence joins TRBV28 and TRBJ2-7; TRBD2 aligns across 7 bases. CDR1 and CDR2 from the germline V gene are MDHEN and SYDVKM. The CDR3 runs to 14 residues. V gave up 3 bases and J gave up 2 bases; unmatched junction bases: 4. CDR3 bases: TGTGCCAGCAGTTTGGGGGGGATCACCTACGAGCAGTACGTC. It translates to CASSLGGITYEQYV.

Only a few counts were recorded for this clone. This rearrangement joins TRBV7-2 to TRBJ2-3; 7 nucleotides align to TRBD1. This CDR3 region has 15 residues. Germline CDR1 is SGHTA and CDR2 is FQGNSA. The junction had 6 bases not matched to a gene; V was cut back by 3 bases and J by 3 bases. The CDR3 DNA follows: TGTGCCAGCAGCTTTCGACAGGGAAGAACAGATACGCAGTATTTT. Its translation: CASSFRQGRTDTQYF.

This chain joins TRBV7-9 and TRBJ2-1, with TRBD2 identical over 9 bases. J gave up 8 bases and V 5 bases, and 13 bases lay outside the gene matches. Germline-derived CDR1 and CDR2 are SEHNR and FQNEAQ (reference sequence). The CDR3 runs 16 residues. The CDR3: CASSPRLAAQGHEQFF. The CDR3 DNA reads TGTGCCAGCAGCCCAAGACTAGCGGCACAGGGGCATGAGCAGTTCTTC.

A few counts support this clone. The chain links TRBV30 to TRBJ2-7, with D maybe TRBD1 (6 bases). Trimming took off 0 bases at V and 6 bases at J, with 12 bases between the two ends. CDR1 is GTSNPN and CDR2 is SVGIG in the germline V gene (reference sequence). The CDR3 extends over 13 amino acids. CDR3 sequence: CAWSVRQGTEQYV. The CDR3 DNA is TGTGCCTGGAGTGTACGTCAGGGGACCGAGCAGTACGTC.

This chain joins TRBV19 and TRBJ2-2, with a tentative D call TRBD1 (6 bases). V dropped 9 bases and J dropped 5 bases, with 10 bases sitting between them. The CDR3 extends over 12 amino acids. CDR1 is LNHDA, CDR2 SQIVND, per germline (reference sequence). CDR3 sequence reads: CASHRVTGELFF. The CDR3 DNA is TGTGCCAGCCACAGGGTAACCGGGGAGCTGTTTTTT.

The J gene is TRBJ1-4, the V gene TRBV27; D not resolved. Germline CDR1 and CDR2: MNHEY and SMNVEV (reference sequence). The germline V and J ends were trimmed by 8 bases and 0 bases, with 22 bases remaining between them. CDR3 length: 18 residues. The CDR3 protein is CASGVNYGGSATNEKLFF. CDR3 DNA: TGTGCCAGCGGGGTTAATTACGGAGGATCTGCAACTAATGAAAAACTGTTTTTT.

The sample holds a few counts of this clone. The chain has TRBV25-1 and TRBJ1-2; a weak D match, TRBD1 (5 bases). V gave up 3 bases and J gave up 5 bases, with 7 bases separating them. The germline gives CDR1 MGHDK, CDR2 SYGVNS. This CDR3 contains 12 residues. CDR3: CASSDTGYGYTF. CDR3 DNA sequence: TGTGCCAGCAGTGATACAGGATATGGCTACACCTTC.

The chain joins TRBV25-1 to TRBJ1-1; no definite D call. The germline V gene has CDR1 MGHDK and CDR2 SYGVNS. With 7 bases removed from V and 6 bases from J, the gap between germline ends came to 18 bases. The CDR3 extends over 14 amino acids. For the CDR3, the DNA is TGTGCCAGCATTAGTGGCCATATGGTCTCTGAAGCTTTCTTT. It specifies CASISGHMVSEAFF.

The chain employs TRBV5-1 and TRBJ2-2; D may be TRBD2 (6 bases). The germline V gene encodes CDR1 SGHRS and CDR2 YFSETQ. This CDR3 has 15 residues. Trimming removed 1 base from V and 1 base from J, with 8 bases in between. The CDR3 spells CASSLSSENTGELFF. DNA for the CDR3: TGCGCCAGCAGCTTGTCTAGCGAGAACACCGGGGAGCTGTTTTTT.